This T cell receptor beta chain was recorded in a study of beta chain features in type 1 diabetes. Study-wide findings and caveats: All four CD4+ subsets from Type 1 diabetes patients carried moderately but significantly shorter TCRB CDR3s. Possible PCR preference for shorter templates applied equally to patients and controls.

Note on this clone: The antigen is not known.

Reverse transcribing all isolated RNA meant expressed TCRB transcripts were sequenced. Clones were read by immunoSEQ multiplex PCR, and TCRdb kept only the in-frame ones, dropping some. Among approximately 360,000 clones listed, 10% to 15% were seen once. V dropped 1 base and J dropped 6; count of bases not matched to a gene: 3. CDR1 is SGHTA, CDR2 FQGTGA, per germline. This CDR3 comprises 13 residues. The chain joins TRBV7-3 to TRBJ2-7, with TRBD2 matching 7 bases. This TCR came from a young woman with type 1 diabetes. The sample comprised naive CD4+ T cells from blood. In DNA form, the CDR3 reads TGTGCCAGCAGCTTAAAGGGCGGGAGCGAGCAGTACTTC. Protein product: CASSLKGGSEQYF.